These T cell receptor beta chains were read from a single sample in a study of cytomegalovirus exposure and HLA in healthy donors. Libraries were prepared by immunoSEQ multiplex PCR; TCRdb keeps only in-frame clonotypes and omits some of them. There are roughly 120,000 clones in the sample; around nine tenths occur only once, and 4.4% lies in the top ten. Sequenced material: PBMCs. The receptors originated from a man in his late teens or twenties in good health and CMV-seropositive. CDR3s include the opening cysteine and the closing phenylalanine or tryptophan.

V: TRBV28
CDR3: CASRIGSGTDTQYF

V: TRBV7-9
CDR3: CASSPGTTANYGYTF

V: TRBV11-1
CDR3: CASSDNRDYEQYF

V: TRBV13
CDR3: CASSQGRRVYEQYF

V: TRBV29-1
CDR3: CSVVGLAGGQETQYF

V: TRBV5-1
CDR3: CASSLGGGGRETQYF

V: TRBV6-5
CDR3: CASSDRGPNEQYF

V: TRBV5-1
CDR3: CASSLGTGSGEKLFF

V: TRBV11-2
CDR3: CASSLVTGGHYEQYF

V: TRBV7-2
CDR3: CASSQDRNYGYTF

V: TRBV4-1
CDR3: CASSPDRASANEKLFF

V: TRBV7-2
CDR3: CASSLESGAGKFF

V: TRBV5-1
CDR3: CASSFMNTGELFF

V: TRBV7-6
CDR3: CASSFKWGPYNEQFF

V: TRBV5-4
CDR3: CASSLTLNTEAFF

V: TRBV5-1
CDR3: CASTVDRGNDYGYTF

V: TRBV5-4
CDR3: CASSLKGASGGDTQYF

V: TRBV7-8
CDR3: CASSLGRVNQPQHF

V: TRBV28
CDR3: CASTPNAGVNSPLHF

V: TRBV4-1
CDR3: CASSQDYTLDRNGRQYF

V: TRBV7-2
CDR3: CASSLAGQGIANYGYTF

V: TRBV10-1
CDR3: CAIGGRQATQYF

V: TRBV5-6
CDR3: CASSLGSGIYEQYF